The 15 T cell receptor beta chains presented below share a single source sample, sequenced in a study of blood T cell repertoires in COVID-19. Measured with immunoSEQ multiplex PCR; TCRdb has only the in-frame clones, and not every one. Of around 320,000 clones detected, roughly 86% appear once; the ten largest clones hold roughly 2.9%. The specimen sequenced was PBMCs or T cells enriched from blood (not recorded which). These receptor sequences come from a woman in her forties or fifties who had been exposed to COVID-19.

The V gene is TRBV19, the J gene TRBJ1-5; 9 nucleotides line up with TRBD1. Germline V gene data show CDR1 as LNHDA and CDR2 as SQIVND (reference sequence). The junction had 19 bases not matched to a gene; V was cut back by 5 bases and J by 2 bases. CDR3 length: 20 amino acids. The CDR3 coding sequence is TGTGCCAGTAGTCACCCCGGGACAGGGCCTCTTAAGAGAGGCAATCAGCCCCAGCATTTT. It yields the protein CASSHPGTGPLKRGNQPQHF.

This clone appeared a single time. The chain links TRBV30 to TRBJ1-5; D is uncertain. The CDR3 extends over 18 amino acids. From germline, CDR1 is GTSNPN and CDR2 SVGIG (reference sequence). Deletions cut 0 bases from V and 1 base from J, with 19 bases between. CDR3 protein: CAWSVSFGGIGSNQPQHF. The CDR3 nucleotides are TGTGCCTGGAGTGTAAGTTTTGGTGGCATCGGGAGCAATCAGCCCCAGCATTTT.

A few counts support this clone. V gene TRBV29-1 combines with J gene TRBJ1-2, with D unclear. Germline V gene lookup returns CDR1 SQVTM and CDR2 ANQGSEA. CDR3 length: 13 residues. Between the trimmed V and J ends, which lost 2 bases and 8 bases, there was a span of 15 bases. This chain's CDR3 is CSVEIYAERGYTF. CDR3 DNA: TGCAGCGTTGAAATATACGCCGAGAGAGGCTACACCTTC. Full variable domain (missing parts from reference TRBV29-1 and TRBJ1-2): SAVISQKPSRDICQRGTSLTIQCQVDSQVTMMFWYRQQPGQSLTLIATANQGSEATYESGFVIDKFPISRPNLTFSTLTVSNMSPEDSSIYLCSVEIYAERGYTFGSGTRLTVV.

This clone showed up just once. The rearrangement links TRBV5-1 to TRBJ2-5; D remains unclear. Germline V gene sequence: CDR1 SGHRS, CDR2 YFSETQ. Trimming shortened V by 0 bases and J by 4 bases, and 10 bases separated the two germline ends. The CDR3 runs 14 residues. The CDR3 spells CASSLAAVGETQYF. The DNA of the CDR3 is TGCGCCAGCAGCTTGGCCGCGGTGGGAGAGACCCAGTACTTC.

The V gene is TRBV29-1, the J gene TRBJ2-7, with TRBD1 identical over 10 bases. CDR3 length: 12 amino acids. Losses at the gene ends were 4 bases for V and 4 bases for J; bases not matched to a gene: 1. Germline CDR1 reads SQVTM; CDR2 reads ANQGSEA. CDR3 loop: CSVGDRGYEQYF. In DNA, the CDR3 is TGCAGCGTTGGGGACAGGGGTTACGAGCAGTACTTC.

V usage is TRBV7-2 and J usage is TRBJ2-7; tentatively, D is TRBD1 (6 bases). This CDR3 spans 18 amino acids. Germline-derived CDR1 and CDR2 are SGHTA and FQGNSA. V dropped 4 bases and J dropped 1 base, with 23 bases sitting between them. The CDR3 protein is CASSSLMGAGKGSYEQYF. Here the CDR3 DNA reads TGTGCCAGCAGCTCCCTTATGGGGGCCGGGAAAGGTTCCTACGAGCAGTACTTC. Combining the CDR3 with reference TRBV7-2 and TRBJ2-7 gives the whole variable domain GAGVSQSPSNKVTEKGKDVELRCDPISGHTALYWYRQSLGQGLEFLIYFQGNSAPDKSGLPSDRFSAERTGGSVSTLTIQRTQQEDSAVYLCASSSLMGAGKGSYEQYFGPGTRLTVT.

The chain couples TRBV3-1 (or the pseudogene TRBV3-2) to TRBJ1-1, with a weak D call TRBD1 (6 bases). This CDR3 spans 15 amino acids. Germline V lookup: CDR1 LGHDT, CDR2 YNNKEL (reference sequence). The ends were cut back, 4 bases at V and 2 bases at J, with 14 bases in the middle. In nucleotides, the CDR3 is TGTGCCAGCAGCCCTTACGGACAGCCCAACACTGAAGCTTTCTTT. Protein: CASSPYGQPNTEAFF.

The genes are TRBV7-9 and TRBJ1-2; no firm D call. The germline V gene has CDR1 SEHNR and CDR2 FQNEAQ (reference sequence). CDR3 length equals 11 residues. Trimming removed 5 bases at V and 11 bases at J, with 12 bases between. Here the CDR3 reads CASSLFGDYTF. DNA for the CDR3: TGTGCCAGCAGCCTCTTCGGAGATTACACCTTC.

The chain carries TRBV30 and TRBJ1-4; D uncertain. The CDR3 covers 14 residues. Germline V gene sequence: CDR1 GTSNPN, CDR2 SVGIG (reference sequence). The V and J ends lost 2 bases and 3 bases respectively, with 10 bases between them. CDR3 protein: CAWSSDAANEKLFF. CDR3 DNA: TGTGCCTGGAGTTCTGACGCGGCTAATGAAAAACTGTTTTTT.

The V gene is TRBV7-8, the J gene TRBJ2-3, with no clear D. Germline V lookup: CDR1 SGHVS, CDR2 FQNEAQ. V lost 3 bases and J 0 bases, leaving 7 bases between the germline ends. CDR3 size: 14 residues. The CDR3 spells CASSFDGSTDTQYF. Written as DNA, the CDR3 is TGTGCCAGCAGCTTTGACGGGAGCACAGATACGCAGTATTTT.

V is TRBV7-9 and J is TRBJ2-3; tentatively, D is TRBD2 (6 bases). Trimming left V 4 bases short and J 6 bases short, with 8 bases between. The CDR3 runs to 12 residues. Per the germline V gene, CDR1 is SEHNR and CDR2 is FQNEAQ (reference sequence). In nucleotides, the CDR3 is TGTGCCAGCAGCTCACGGGGGGATACGCAGTATTTT. Translated: CASSSRGDTQYF.

The chain uses TRBV5-8 and TRBJ2-4; 8 bases line up with TRBD1. From germline, CDR1 is SGHTS and CDR2 YDEGEE. V lost 0 bases, J lost 8 bases, and 7 bases stayed unmatched. The CDR3 contains 15 residues. As DNA, the CDR3 is TGTGCCAGCAGCTTGGCAGGGGGCCCCGGGGACATTCAGTACTTC. Translating it yields CASSLAGGPGDIQYF.

The chain couples TRBV6-5 to TRBJ2-3; possible D gene TRBD1, 5 bases. The CDR3 has 16 residues. CDR1 is MNHEY, CDR2 SVGAGI, per germline. Trimming took off 0 bases at V and 0 bases at J, with 10 bases between the two ends. CDR3 DNA sequence: TGTGCCAGCAGTTACTCACAGGAAGATAGCACAGATACGCAGTATTTT. Its translation is CASSYSQEDSTDTQYF.

This sequence joins TRBV3-1 (or the pseudogene TRBV3-2) and TRBJ2-2, with TRBD1 matching 10 bases. This CDR3 region has 17 residues. V lost 1 base, J lost 1 base, and 3 bases stayed unmatched. CDR1 and CDR2 (germline): LGHDT, YNNKEL (reference sequence). The CDR3 DNA reads as TGTGCCAGCAGCCAAGTGGGACAGGGGCGGAACACCGGGGAGCTGTTTTTT. Translating gives CASSQVGQGRNTGELFF.

The genes are TRBV4-1 and TRBJ1-3, with 8 positions matching TRBD1. Germline lookup yields CDR1 MGHRA and CDR2 YSYEKL. The V and J ends lost 1 base and 2 bases, in that order; junction bases with no gene match: 10. The CDR3 has 18 residues. Here the CDR3 reads CASSQGSLGQGAGNTIYF. Written as DNA, the CDR3 is TGCGCCAGCAGCCAAGGGAGCCTCGGACAGGGTGCTGGAAACACCATATATTTT.